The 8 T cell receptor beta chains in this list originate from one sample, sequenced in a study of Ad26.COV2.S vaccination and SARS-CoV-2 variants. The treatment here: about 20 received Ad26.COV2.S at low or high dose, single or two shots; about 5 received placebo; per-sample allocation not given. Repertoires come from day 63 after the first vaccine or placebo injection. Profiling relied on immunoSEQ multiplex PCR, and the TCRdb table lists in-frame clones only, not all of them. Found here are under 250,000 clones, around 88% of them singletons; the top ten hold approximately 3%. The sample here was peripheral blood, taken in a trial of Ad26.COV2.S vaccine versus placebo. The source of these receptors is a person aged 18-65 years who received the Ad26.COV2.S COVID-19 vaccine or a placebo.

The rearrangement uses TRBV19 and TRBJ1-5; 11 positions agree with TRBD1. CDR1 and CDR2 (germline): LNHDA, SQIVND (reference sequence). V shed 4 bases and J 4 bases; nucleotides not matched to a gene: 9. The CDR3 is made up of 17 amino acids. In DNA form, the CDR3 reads TGTGCCAGTAGTACCGGGACAGGGGGGGGATCAAATCAGCCCCAGCATTTT. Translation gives CASSTGTGGGSNQPQHF.

The CDR3 DNA reads as TGCAGCGTTGAAGATGCTAGCGGGAGTGACAATGAGCAGTTCTTC. Residues: CSVEDASGSDNEQFF. V gene TRBV29-1 combines with J gene TRBJ2-1, with TRBD2 identical over 10 bases. This CDR3 comprises 15 residues. The germline CDR1 and CDR2 sequences are SQVTM and ANQGSEA. V dropped 0 bases and J dropped 5; count of bases not matched to a gene: 4.

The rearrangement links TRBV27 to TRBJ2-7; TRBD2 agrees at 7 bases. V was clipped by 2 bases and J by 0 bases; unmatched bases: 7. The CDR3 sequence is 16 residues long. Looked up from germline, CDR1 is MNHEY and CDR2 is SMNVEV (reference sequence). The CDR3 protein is CASSLNQRGFSYEQYF. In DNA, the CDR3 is TGTGCCAGCAGTTTAAACCAGCGGGGTTTCTCCTACGAGCAGTACTTC.

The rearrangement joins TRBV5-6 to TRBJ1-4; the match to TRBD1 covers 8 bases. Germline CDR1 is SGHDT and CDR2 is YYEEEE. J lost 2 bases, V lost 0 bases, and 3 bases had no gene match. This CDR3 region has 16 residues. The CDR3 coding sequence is TGTGCCAGCAGCTTGGGAGGACAGGGTACTAATGAAAAACTGTTTTTT. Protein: CASSLGGQGTNEKLFF.

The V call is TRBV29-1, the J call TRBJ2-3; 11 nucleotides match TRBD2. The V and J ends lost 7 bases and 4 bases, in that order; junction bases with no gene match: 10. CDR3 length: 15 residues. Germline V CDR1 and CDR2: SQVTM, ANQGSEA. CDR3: CSALSGTSGSDTQYF. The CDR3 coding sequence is TGCAGCGCTTTGAGCGGGACTAGCGGATCAGATACGCAGTATTTT.

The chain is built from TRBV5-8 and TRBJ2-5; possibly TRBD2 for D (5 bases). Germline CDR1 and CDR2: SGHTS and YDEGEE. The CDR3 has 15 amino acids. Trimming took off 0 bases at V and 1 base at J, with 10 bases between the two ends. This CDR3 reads CASSLGTDSQETQYF. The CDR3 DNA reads TGTGCCAGCAGCTTGGGGACGGACTCCCAAGAGACCCAGTACTTC.

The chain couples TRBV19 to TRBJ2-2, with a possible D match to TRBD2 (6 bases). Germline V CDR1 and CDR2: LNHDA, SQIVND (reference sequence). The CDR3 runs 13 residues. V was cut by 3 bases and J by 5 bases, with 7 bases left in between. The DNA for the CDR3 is TGTGCCAGTAGTATCCGGGAGACCGGGGAGCTGTTTTTT. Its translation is CASSIRETGELFF.

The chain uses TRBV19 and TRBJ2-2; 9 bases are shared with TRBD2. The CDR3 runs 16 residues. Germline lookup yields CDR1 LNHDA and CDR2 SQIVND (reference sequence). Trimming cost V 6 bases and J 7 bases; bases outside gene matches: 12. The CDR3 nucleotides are TGTGCCAGTAGCCCAATTAGCGGGAGTGTTAACGGGGAGCTGTTTTTT. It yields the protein CASSPISGSVNGELFF.